A single sample gave rise to the 26 T cell receptor beta chains below, sequenced in a study of blood T cell repertoires in COVID-19. TCRdb's copy holds only in-frame clones and misses some; the assay was immunoSEQ multiplex PCR. The table has tens of thousands of clones, about 90% seen once. The sequencing sample was made of peripheral blood. The receptors come from a woman aged 70-85 years with acute or convalescent COVID-19.

The chain uses TRBV2 and TRBJ1-5; D not resolved. V lost 3 bases to trimming and J lost 0 bases, with 21 bases between them. The CDR3 runs 19 residues. From germline, CDR1 is SNHLY and CDR2 FYNNEI. The CDR3 sequence is CASSDLFLLAGNSNQPQHF. The CDR3 nucleotides read TGTGCCAGCAGTGACCTCTTTTTGCTGGCGGGAAATAGCAATCAGCCCCAGCATTTT. Looking up the rest from reference TRBV2 and TRBJ1-5 gives the full variable domain: EPEVTQTPSHQVTQMGQEVILRCVPISNHLYFYWYRQILGQKVEFLVSFYNNEISEKSEIFDDQFSVERPDGSNFTLKIRSTKLEDSAMYFCASSDLFLLAGNSNQPQHFGDGTRLSIL.

The V call is TRBV5-1, the J call TRBJ1-2, with 10 bases identical to TRBD1. CDR3 size: 15 residues. J gave up 4 bases and V 4 bases, and 7 bases lay outside the gene matches. Germline CDR1 is SGHRS and CDR2 is YFSETQ. CDR3 sequence reads: CASSTGQGIVYGYTF. In nucleotides, the CDR3 is TGCGCCAGCAGCACGGGACAGGGGATCGTCTATGGCTACACCTTC. Complete variable domain (other parts from reference TRBV5-1 and TRBJ1-2): KAGVTQTPRYLIKTRGQQVTLSCSPISGHRSVSWYQQTPGQGLQFLFEYFSETQRNKGNFPGRFSGRQFSNSRSEMNVSTLELGDSALYLCASSTGQGIVYGYTFGSGTRLTVV.

This chain joins TRBV29-1 and TRBJ2-2; D may be TRBD1 (5 bases). The CDR3 spans 13 residues. Per the germline V gene, CDR1 is SQVTM and CDR2 is ANQGSEA. The ends were cut back, 6 bases at V and 6 bases at J, with 14 bases in the middle. Written as DNA, the CDR3 is TGCAGCGTCAAAAGGGGCGCCGCCGGGGAGCTGTTTTTT. It translates to CSVKRGAAGELFF.

The genes are TRBV3-1 (or the pseudogene TRBV3-2) and TRBJ2-7, with TRBD1 matching 9 bases. The length of the CDR3 is 15 residues. V shed 6 bases and J 4 bases; nucleotides not matched to a gene: 10. Per the germline V gene, CDR1 is LGHDT and CDR2 is YNNKEL (reference sequence). As DNA, the CDR3 is TGTGCCAGCAGTCACCTTGGGACAGGGTATTACGAGCAGTACTTC. This codes for CASSHLGTGYYEQYF.

The chain joins TRBV28 to TRBJ1-5; D gene ambiguous. V was shortened by 2 bases and J by 5 bases, with 4 bases between the two germline ends. The CDR3 length is 12 residues. Germline values: CDR1 MDHEN, CDR2 SYDVKM. The CDR3 bases are TGTGCCAGCAGTTTACGGGATCAGCCCCAGCATTTT. Translated: CASSLRDQPQHF.

On this clone itself: Other DNA sequences in the same sample also yield this CDR3. The chain combines TRBV27 with TRBJ1-6, with D possibly matching TRBD1 (5 bases). V gave up 6 bases and J gave up 4 bases, with 10 bases separating them. The CDR3 covers 14 residues. Germline loops: CDR1 MNHEY, CDR2 SMNVEV (reference sequence). The CDR3 bases are TGTGCCAGCAGCCTGGGGCAGTATAATTCACCCCTCCACTTT. It is translated as CASSLGQYNSPLHF.

V and J are TRBV27 and TRBJ2-3; 9 bases match TRBD1. The ends lost 1 base at V and 4 bases at J; junction bases unmatched: 9. The CDR3 loop spans 17 amino acids. CDR1 MNHEY and CDR2 SMNVEV come from the germline V gene (reference sequence). Here the CDR3 DNA reads TGTGCCAGCAGTTTATTTCGGACAGGGGTAATCCCAGATACGCAGTATTTT. Encoded protein: CASSLFRTGVIPDTQYF.

The V and J genes are TRBV12-5 and TRBJ1-2; weak D call: TRBD1 (6 bases). V lost 5 bases, J lost 8 bases, and 21 bases lay in between. Germline V gene data show CDR1 as LGHNT and CDR2 as FRNRAP. There are 15 residues in the CDR3. The CDR3 here is CASGPQRQAPGGYTF. The CDR3 DNA follows: TGTGCTAGTGGTCCACAAAGACAGGCCCCGGGGGGCTACACCTTC.

The V and J genes are TRBV27 and TRBJ1-2; 9 bases line up with TRBD1. Germline CDR1 reads MNHEY; CDR2 reads SMNVEV (reference sequence). V lost 5 bases and J lost 1; bases outside the gene matches: 5. The CDR3 is 15 residues long. The CDR3 region is CASSGTGPGNYGYTF. The CDR3 DNA follows: TGTGCCAGCAGTGGGACAGGGCCTGGTAACTATGGCTACACCTTC.

The rearrangement joins TRBV20-1 to TRBJ2-2; tentative D call: TRBD1 (5 bases). The V gene's germline CDR1 is DFQATT and CDR2 SNEGSKA (reference sequence). Trimming removed 3 bases from V and 5 bases from J, with 10 bases in between. This CDR3 is built from 13 residues. The CDR3 coding sequence is TGCAGTGCTAGTCAGGGTTGGACCGGGGAGCTGTTTTTT. Translation gives CSASQGWTGELFF.

The chain is built from TRBV6-5 and TRBJ2-3; TRBD1 is a possible D gene (5 bases). V was pared by 5 bases and J by 1 base, with 10 bases between. The CDR3 totals 14 residues. Per germline, CDR1 MNHEY and CDR2 SVGAGI. As DNA, the CDR3 is TGTGCCAGCAGTCCAATAGGGGGCACAGATACGCAGTATTTT. It yields the protein CASSPIGGTDTQYF.

This clone occurred once. This chain joins TRBV13 and TRBJ2-6; 8 bases match TRBD1. Per germline, CDR1 PRHDT and CDR2 FYEKMQ (reference sequence). The trim removed 5 bases at V and 2 bases at J, leaving 8 bases unmatched. The CDR3 has 17 residues. The CDR3 loop reads CASSPTGGSAGANVLTF. The CDR3 nucleotides are TGTGCCAGCAGCCCCACAGGGGGATCGGCTGGGGCCAACGTCCTGACTTTC.

The chain uses TRBV18 and TRBJ2-1, with 9 positions matching TRBD2. Looked up from germline, CDR1 is KGHSH and CDR2 is LQKENI. Losses at the gene ends were 6 bases for V and 4 bases for J; bases not matched to a gene: 7. The CDR3 consists of 15 residues. The CDR3 DNA follows: TGTGCCAGCTCTTCGACTAGCGGACCTTACAATGAGCAGTTCTTC. Its protein is CASSSTSGPYNEQFF.

CDR3 residues: CASSPSPGTYNEQFF. In nucleotides, the CDR3 is TGTGCCAGCTCACCAAGCCCAGGGACCTACAATGAGCAGTTCTTC. This chain connects TRBV18 to TRBJ2-1; TRBD1 is a possible D gene (5 bases). The CDR3 consists of 15 residues. Germline V gives CDR1 KGHSH, CDR2 LQKENI. Trimming cost V 2 bases and J 2 bases, with 10 bases left between them.

CDR3 coding DNA: TGTGCCAGCAGCTATACGGACAGAGACACCATATATTTT. As protein: CASSYTDRDTIYF. V is TRBV28 and J is TRBJ1-3; D possibly corresponds to TRBD1 (6 bases). This CDR3 spans 13 amino acids. Germline values: CDR1 MDHEN, CDR2 SYDVKM. The germline V and J ends were trimmed by 6 bases and 8 bases, with 14 bases remaining between them.

This clone was recorded once. The chain links TRBV24-1 to TRBJ2-1; 9 nucleotides match TRBD1. The CDR3 runs to 14 residues. Trimming took 10 bases from V and 4 from J; bases not matched to a gene: 7. Germline values: CDR1 KGHDR, CDR2 SFDVKD. Here the CDR3 DNA reads TGTGCCACAAACACGGGACAGGGTTACAATGAGCAGTTCTTC. Protein: CATNTGQGYNEQFF.

In this sample, this clone turned up once. The V and J genes are TRBV19 and TRBJ2-7, with TRBD1 identical over 8 bases. Losses at the gene ends were 5 bases for V and 3 bases for J; bases not matched to a gene: 6. Germline CDR1 LNHDA, CDR2 SQIVND (reference sequence). The CDR3 totals 14 residues. DNA for the CDR3: TGTGCCAGTAGTTGGTCAGGGGGCTTCTACGAGCAGTACTTC. Translating gives CASSWSGGFYEQYF.

The chain links TRBV7-6 to TRBJ1-2, with D tentatively TRBD1 (6 bases). Germline V CDR1 and CDR2: SGHVS, FNYEAQ. CDR3 length: 14 residues. V lost 5 bases, J lost 8 bases, and 18 bases lay in between. The CDR3 coding sequence is TGTGCCAGCAGCAACTCCGTGGGGGCATACGGCTACACCTTC. Translated: CASSNSVGAYGYTF.

The chain is built from TRBV20-1 and TRBJ2-1; D ambiguous. Germline V gives CDR1 DFQATT, CDR2 SNEGSKA (reference sequence). The CDR3 totals 10 residues. CDR3 in DNA: TGCAGGGCCTTAGGAGATGAGCAGTTCTTC. Residues: CRALGDEQFF.

This rearrangement joins TRBV28 to TRBJ2-5; 10 bases align to TRBD1. Germline lookup yields CDR1 MDHEN and CDR2 SYDVKM. The CDR3 length is 14 residues. Unmatched junction bases numbered 4, after V lost 6 bases and J lost 3 bases. This CDR3 reads CASRGQGLEETQYF. In DNA, the CDR3 is TGTGCCAGCAGGGGACAGGGGTTGGAAGAGACCCAGTACTTC.

This sequence joins TRBV19 and TRBJ1-4; 8 nucleotides align to TRBD1. Per the germline V gene, CDR1 is LNHDA and CDR2 is SQIVND (reference sequence). J gave up 6 bases and V 8 bases, and 5 bases lay outside the gene matches. This CDR3 region has 13 residues. The CDR3 nucleotides read TGTGCCAGTTCGGACAGGGTCCATGAAAAACTGTTTTTT. Its protein product is CASSDRVHEKLFF.

CDR3: CASSPTRVPMPEAFF. The CDR3 DNA reads as TGCGCCAGCAGCCCGACCAGGGTCCCGATGCCTGAAGCTTTCTTT. The rearrangement links TRBV4-1 to TRBJ1-1; possible D gene TRBD1, 5 bases. The CDR3 is made up of 15 amino acids. The germline CDR1 and CDR2 sequences are MGHRA and YSYEKL. Trimming took off 4 bases at V and 6 bases at J, with 18 bases between the two ends.

The chain is built from TRBV5-1 and TRBJ2-1; 15 bases map to TRBD2. The V segment lost 4 bases and the J segment 7 bases; nucleotides outside the gene matches: 9. CDR1 and CDR2 from the germline V gene are SGHRS and YFSETQ. The CDR3 extends over 17 amino acids. The CDR3 nucleotides read TGCGCCAGCAGCACAGGACTAGCGGGGGGGAGTCATAATGAGCAGTTCTTC. Residues: CASSTGLAGGSHNEQFF.

The chain employs TRBV29-1 and TRBJ2-2, with D maybe TRBD2 (7 bases). V was pared by 7 bases and J by 3 bases, with 15 bases between. The germline gives CDR1 SQVTM, CDR2 ANQGSEA. The CDR3 length is 14 residues. The CDR3 DNA sequence: TGCAGCGGCGGGGGCGGGAGTGACACCGGGGAGCTGTTTTTT. As protein: CSGGGGSDTGELFF.

This rearrangement joins TRBV6-1 to TRBJ2-3; D unclear. V was cut by 3 bases and J by 4 bases, with 11 bases left in between. The germline V gene has CDR1 MNHNS and CDR2 SASEGT. This CDR3 is 14 amino acids long. The CDR3, as DNA: TGTGCCAGCAGTGAGTCGAGTTCGGCAGATACGCAGTATTTT. Its translation is CASSESSSADTQYF.

The DNA for the CDR3 is TGTGCCAGCCTTGGAGACTATGGCTACACCTTC. Its translation: CASLGDYGYTF. The chain has TRBV19 and TRBJ1-2, with D unresolved. Germline-derived CDR1 and CDR2 are LNHDA and SQIVND (reference sequence). V dropped 9 bases and J dropped 3 bases, with 8 bases sitting between them. The CDR3 spans 11 residues.